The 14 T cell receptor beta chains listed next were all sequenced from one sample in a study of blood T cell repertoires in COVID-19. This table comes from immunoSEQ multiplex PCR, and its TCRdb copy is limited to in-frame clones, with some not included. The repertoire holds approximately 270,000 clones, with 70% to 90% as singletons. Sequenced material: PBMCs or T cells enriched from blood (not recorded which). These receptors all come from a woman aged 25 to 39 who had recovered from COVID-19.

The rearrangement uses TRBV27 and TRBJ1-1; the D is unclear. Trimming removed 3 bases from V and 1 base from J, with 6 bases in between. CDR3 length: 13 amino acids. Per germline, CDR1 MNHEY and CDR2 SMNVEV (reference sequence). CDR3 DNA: TGTGCCAGCAGTTTTTACGGGAACACTGAAGCTTTCTTT. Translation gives CASSFYGNTEAFF.

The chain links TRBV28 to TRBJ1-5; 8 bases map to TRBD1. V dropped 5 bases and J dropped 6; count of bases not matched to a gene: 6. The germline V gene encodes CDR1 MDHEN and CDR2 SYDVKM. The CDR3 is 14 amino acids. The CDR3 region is CASSRGTGRQPQHF. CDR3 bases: TGTGCCAGCAGTCGAGGGACAGGACGTCAGCCCCAGCATTTT. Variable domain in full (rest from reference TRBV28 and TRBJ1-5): DVKVTQSSRYLVKRTGEKVFLECVQDMDHENMFWYRQDPGLGLRLIYFSYDVKMKEKGDIPEGYSVSREKKERFSLILESASTNQTSMYLCASSRGTGRQPQHFGDGTRLSIL.

The CDR3 DNA reads as TGTGCCAGCAGCGTAGCGGGGGTTATCCGAAACACCATATATTTT. Translated, it gives CASSVAGVIRNTIYF. The chain recombines TRBV9 with TRBJ1-3, with a tentative D call TRBD1 (5 bases). Germline CDR1 is SGDLS and CDR2 is YYNGEE. The CDR3 spans 15 residues. With 0 bases removed from V and 5 bases from J, the gap between germline ends came to 12 bases.

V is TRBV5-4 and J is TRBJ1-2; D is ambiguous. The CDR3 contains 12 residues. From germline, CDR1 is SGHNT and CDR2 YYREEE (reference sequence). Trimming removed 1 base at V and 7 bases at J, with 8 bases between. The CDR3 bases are TGTGCCAGCAGCTTGCGGGAGTCTGGCTACACCTTC. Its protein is CASSLRESGYTF.

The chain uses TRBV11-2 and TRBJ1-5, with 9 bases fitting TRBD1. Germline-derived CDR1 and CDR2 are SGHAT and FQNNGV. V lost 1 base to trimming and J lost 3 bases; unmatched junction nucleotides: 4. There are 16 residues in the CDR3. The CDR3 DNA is TGTGCCAGCAGCTTAGGGGGACAGGGAGTCAATCAGCCCCAGCATTTT. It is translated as CASSLGGQGVNQPQHF.

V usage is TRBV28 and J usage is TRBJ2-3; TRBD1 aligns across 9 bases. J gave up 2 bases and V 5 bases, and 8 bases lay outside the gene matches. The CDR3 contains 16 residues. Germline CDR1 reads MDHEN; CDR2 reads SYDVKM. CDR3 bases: TGTGCCAGCAGTGCCCCCGGGACAGGGCCCACAGATACGCAGTATTTT. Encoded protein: CASSAPGTGPTDTQYF.

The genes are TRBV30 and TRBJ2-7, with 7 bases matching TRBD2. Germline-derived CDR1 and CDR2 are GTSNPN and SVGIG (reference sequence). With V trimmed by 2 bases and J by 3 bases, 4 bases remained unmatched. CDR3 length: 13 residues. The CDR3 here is CAWSPGTNYEQYF. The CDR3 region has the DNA TGTGCCTGGAGTCCAGGGACTAACTACGAGCAGTACTTC. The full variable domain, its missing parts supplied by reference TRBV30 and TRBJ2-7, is SQTIHQWPATLVQPVGSPLSLECTVEGTSNPNLYWYRQAAGRGLQLLFYSVGIGQISSEVPQNLSASRPQDRQFILSSKKLLLSDSGFYLCAWSPGTNYEQYFGPGTRLTVT.

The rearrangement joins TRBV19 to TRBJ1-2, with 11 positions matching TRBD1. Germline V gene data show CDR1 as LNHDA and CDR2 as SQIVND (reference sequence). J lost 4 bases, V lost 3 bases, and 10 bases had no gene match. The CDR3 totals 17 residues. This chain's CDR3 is CASSITGQGAFAYGYTF. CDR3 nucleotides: TGTGCCAGTAGTATCACAGGACAGGGGGCGTTTGCCTATGGCTACACCTTC. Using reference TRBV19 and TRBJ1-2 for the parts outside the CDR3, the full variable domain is DGGITQSPKYLFRKEGQNVTLSCEQNLNHDAMYWYRQDPGQGLRLIYYSQIVNDFQKGDIAEGYSVSREKKESFPLTVTSAQKNPTAFYLCASSITGQGAFAYGYTFGSGTRLTVV.

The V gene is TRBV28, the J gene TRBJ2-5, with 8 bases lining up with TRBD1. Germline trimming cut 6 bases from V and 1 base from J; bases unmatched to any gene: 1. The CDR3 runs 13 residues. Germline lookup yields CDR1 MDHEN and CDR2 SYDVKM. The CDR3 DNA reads TGTGCCAGCAGGACAGGGGCCCAAGAGACCCAGTACTTC. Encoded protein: CASRTGAQETQYF.

The CDR3 DNA sequence: TGTGCCAGCAGTGAGGCAGGGGGCAATCAGCCCCAGCATTTT. Protein product: CASSEAGGNQPQHF. This sequence joins TRBV6-1 and TRBJ1-5; possibly TRBD1 for D (6 bases). Trimming removed 3 bases at V and 2 bases at J, with 8 bases between. The germline V gene has CDR1 MNHNS and CDR2 SASEGT. The CDR3 loop spans 14 amino acids.

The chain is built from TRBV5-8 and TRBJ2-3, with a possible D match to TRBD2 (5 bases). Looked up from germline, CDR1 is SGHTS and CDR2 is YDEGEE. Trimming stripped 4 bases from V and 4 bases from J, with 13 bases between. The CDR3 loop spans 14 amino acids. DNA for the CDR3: TGTGCCAGCAGCATGGTGTCCGGGGCAGATACGCAGTATTTT. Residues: CASSMVSGADTQYF.

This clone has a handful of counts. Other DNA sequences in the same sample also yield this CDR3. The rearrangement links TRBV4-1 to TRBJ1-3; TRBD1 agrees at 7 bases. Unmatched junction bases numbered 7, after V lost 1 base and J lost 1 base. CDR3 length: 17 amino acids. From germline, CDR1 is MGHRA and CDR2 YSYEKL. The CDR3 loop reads CASSQAIQGPSGNTIYF. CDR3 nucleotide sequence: TGCGCCAGCAGCCAAGCCATACAGGGGCCTTCTGGAAACACCATATATTTT.

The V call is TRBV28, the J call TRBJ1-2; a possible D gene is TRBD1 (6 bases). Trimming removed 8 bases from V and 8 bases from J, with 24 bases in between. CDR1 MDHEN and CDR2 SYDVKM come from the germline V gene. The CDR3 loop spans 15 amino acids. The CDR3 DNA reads TGTGCCAGCTGCTCAAGGAGACAGGCTGAGGTGGGCTACACCTTC. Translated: CASCSRRQAEVGYTF.

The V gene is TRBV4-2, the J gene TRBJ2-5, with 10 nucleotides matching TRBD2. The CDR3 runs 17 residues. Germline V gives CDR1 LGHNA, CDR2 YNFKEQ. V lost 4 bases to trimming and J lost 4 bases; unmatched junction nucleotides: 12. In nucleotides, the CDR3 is TGTGCCAGCAGCCCTCAAAGCGGGAGGGCCCTCGTAGAGACCCAGTACTTC. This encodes CASSPQSGRALVETQYF.